These 28 T cell receptor beta chains share one sample of origin, sequenced in a study of OX40 agonist ivuxolimab in advanced cancers. The table came from immunoSEQ multiplex PCR; TCRdb's copy has only in-frame clones and leaves some out. This table has over 80,000 clones, 90% to 95% appearing once. Sequencing was performed on CD4+ or CD8+ T cells sorted from blood, taken in a trial of the OX40 agonist ivuxolimab. The source of these receptors is an adult with an advanced solid tumor such as melanoma, head and neck, liver or kidney cancer.

This chain joins TRBV23-1 and TRBJ2-3; the match to TRBD2 covers 10 bases. TRBV23-1 is treated as an ORF (open reading frame) with a function not yet certain. V trimming: 3 bases; J trimming: 2 bases; junction bases outside the gene matches: 8. The CDR3 is 17 residues long. CDR3 sequence: CASSHYGLADDTDTQYF. In nucleotides, the CDR3 is TGCGCCAGCAGTCATTATGGACTAGCGGATGACACAGATACGCAGTATTTT.

CDR3 loop: CASSFRWQGRSTEAFF. The CDR3 region has the DNA TGTGCCAGCAGTTTTCGGTGGCAGGGGAGGTCGACTGAAGCTTTCTTT. J is TRBJ1-1 and V is TRBV28; TRBD1 is a possible D gene (6 bases). Germline CDR1 MDHEN, CDR2 SYDVKM. There are 16 residues in the CDR3. Trimming stripped 3 bases from V and 5 bases from J, with 19 bases between.

The V and J genes are TRBV7-9 and TRBJ2-2, with TRBD2 matching over 10 bases. Germline loops: CDR1 SEHNR, CDR2 FQNEAQ (reference sequence). This CDR3 is built from 15 residues. J gave up 10 bases and V 5 bases, and 10 bases lay outside the gene matches. The CDR3 loop reads CASSKLAGYTPELFF. CDR3 DNA: TGTGCCAGCAGCAAACTAGCGGGATATACCCCGGAGCTGTTTTTT.

V usage is TRBV28 and J usage is TRBJ1-2, with TRBD1 matching 9 bases. This CDR3 contains 16 residues. The V and J ends lost 6 bases and 3 bases, in that order; junction bases with no gene match: 11. Germline CDR1 is MDHEN and CDR2 is SYDVKM. The CDR3: CASSTAGTGLDYGYTF. DNA for the CDR3: TGTGCCAGCAGCACCGCCGGGACAGGGTTGGACTATGGCTACACCTTC.

This sequence joins TRBV9 and TRBJ2-2; 7 nucleotides line up with TRBD2. V trimming: 0 bases; J trimming: 3 bases; junction bases outside the gene matches: 5. This CDR3 is built from 16 residues. CDR1 and CDR2 from the germline V gene are SGDLS and YYNGEE. DNA for the CDR3: TGTGCCAGCAGCGTAGGTCGTCTAGCGGACACCGGGGAGCTGTTTTTT. This codes for CASSVGRLADTGELFF.

This clone was counted once. The gene calls are TRBV18 and TRBJ1-4; D not resolved. Germline V gene lookup returns CDR1 KGHSH and CDR2 LQKENI. The CDR3 has 17 amino acids. Trimming removed 0 bases from V and 6 bases from J, with 17 bases in between. In DNA form, the CDR3 reads TGTGCCAGCTCACCACCGATTGGGCAGTCCCCTCATGAAAAACTGTTTTTT. This encodes CASSPPIGQSPHEKLFF.

Turning to this clone: Other DNA sequences in this sample translate to the same CDR3. The rearrangement uses TRBV7-2 and TRBJ2-7; D ambiguous. CDR3 length: 13 amino acids. The V gene lost 0 bases and the J gene lost 1 base, with 4 bases spanning the gap. Germline loops: CDR1 SGHTA, CDR2 FQGNSA. The CDR3 sequence is CASSLAGSYEQYF. CDR3 nucleotide sequence: TGTGCCAGCAGCTTAGCCGGTTCCTACGAGCAGTACTTC.

This sequence joins TRBV28 and TRBJ2-1; weak D call: TRBD2 (6 bases). CDR3 length equals 11 residues. Germline V gene lookup returns CDR1 MDHEN and CDR2 SYDVKM. V lost 11 bases, J lost 5 bases, and 10 bases lay in between. The CDR3 DNA reads TGTGCCTCGGGACTCAACAATGAGCAGTTCTTC. Encoded protein: CASGLNNEQFF.

The V and J genes are TRBV21-1 and TRBJ2-7; TRBD2, the table's D call, was not compared with the DNA. TRBV21-1 counts as a pseudogene. The CDR3 loop spans 16 amino acids. CDR3 amino acids: CASSSPSGSRDPEQYF. The CDR3 DNA follows: TGTGCCAGCAGCAGCCCTAGCGGCTCCAGGGACCCCGAGCAGTACTTC.

The chain joins TRBV2 to TRBJ2-7; 12 bases match TRBD2. Germline V gives CDR1 SNHLY, CDR2 FYNNEI. The CDR3 has 15 amino acids. Germline trimming cut 5 bases from V and 2 bases from J; bases unmatched to any gene: 4. The CDR3 coding sequence is TGTGCCAGCAGTCTTCGGACTAGCGGGACCTACGAGCAGTACTTC. This translates into CASSLRTSGTYEQYF.

The rearrangement links TRBV6-1 to TRBJ2-3; TRBD2 is a possible D gene (6 bases). The CDR3 runs 15 residues. Trimming left V 3 bases short and J 4 bases short, with 14 bases between. Germline loops: CDR1 MNHNS, CDR2 SASEGT. The CDR3 DNA sequence: TGTGCCAGCAGTGACTTTGCGGGGAGATCAGATACGCAGTATTTT. Translation: CASSDFAGRSDTQYF.

V is TRBV9 and J is TRBJ2-5; D uncertain. CDR1 SGDLS and CDR2 YYNGEE come from the germline V gene. V was pared by 5 bases and J by 2 bases, with 13 bases between. This CDR3 comprises 14 residues. The CDR3 loop reads CASSRRTIQETQYF. In nucleotides, the CDR3 is TGTGCCAGCAGTCGACGGACGATACAAGAGACCCAGTACTTC.

The V call is TRBV7-9, the J call TRBJ1-5; D is perhaps TRBD1 (5 bases). Germline values: CDR1 SEHNR, CDR2 FQNEAQ (reference sequence). The germline V and J ends were trimmed by 2 bases and 9 bases, with 11 bases remaining between them. There are 13 residues in the CDR3. The CDR3, as DNA: TGTGCCAGCAGCTTATTGGGGCTATCGCCCCAGCATTTT. Protein sequence: CASSLLGLSPQHF.

This chain uses TRBV6-5 with TRBJ2-7, with D perhaps given as TRBD1 or TRBD2 (5 bases each). The CDR3 is 10 amino acids. Trimming stripped 3 bases from V and 12 bases from J, with 9 bases between. CDR1 and CDR2 (germline): MNHEY, SVGAGI. The CDR3, as DNA: TGTGCCAGCAGTTATTGGGACGGGTACTTC. This gives the protein CASSYWDGYF.

The chain employs TRBV6-1 and TRBJ2-5, with 7 bases matching TRBD2. The length of the CDR3 is 14 residues. CDR1 MNHNS and CDR2 SASEGT come from the germline V gene. Unmatched junction bases numbered 6, after V lost 7 bases and J lost 1 base. CDR3 nucleotides: TGTGCCAGCACCACTAGCGCCACCCAAGAGACCCAGTACTTC. This gives the protein CASTTSATQETQYF.

The chain carries TRBV29-1 and TRBJ2-7, with D maybe TRBD1 (5 bases). Germline CDR1 reads SQVTM; CDR2 reads ANQGSEA. The CDR3 is 19 amino acids. Trimming took 5 bases from V and 1 from J, leaving 30 bases between them. CDR3 bases: TGCAGCGTTAGAATCATGAACAATCAGGGTACCTTATTTTCCTACGAGCAGTACTTC. Amino acid sequence: CSVRIMNNQGTLFSYEQYF.

The chain carries TRBV6-6 and TRBJ2-1; 7 bases fit TRBD2. Germline trimming cut 7 bases from V and 13 bases from J; bases unmatched to any gene: 19. This CDR3 has 15 residues. Germline lookup yields CDR1 MNHNY and CDR2 SVGAGI (reference sequence). CDR3: CASTPRIMLGGEQFF. Here the CDR3 DNA reads TGTGCCAGCACCCCCCGTATAATGTTGGGAGGGGAACAGTTCTTC.

The gene calls are TRBV6-5 and TRBJ2-6, with TRBD1 matching 7 bases. The CDR3 has 15 residues. The germline V gene encodes CDR1 MNHEY and CDR2 SVGAGI. J was trimmed by 0 bases and V by 6 bases; bases with no gene match: 2. This CDR3 reads CASRPGGSGANVLTF. As DNA, the CDR3 is TGTGCCAGCAGACCAGGGGGCTCTGGGGCCAACGTCCTGACTTTC.

The rearrangement links TRBV28 to TRBJ1-1; the match to TRBD1 covers 7 bases. CDR1 MDHEN and CDR2 SYDVKM come from the germline V gene. J was trimmed by 4 bases and V by 6 bases; bases with no gene match: 5. CDR3 length: 13 residues. CDR3 coding DNA: TGTGCCAGCAGCAAGGGGGCCCTCACTGAAGCTTTCTTT. Protein product: CASSKGALTEAFF. The complete variable domain, with remaining parts taken from reference TRBV28 and TRBJ1-1, reads DVKVTQSSRYLVKRTGEKVFLECVQDMDHENMFWYRQDPGLGLRLIYFSYDVKMKEKGDIPEGYSVSREKKERFSLILESASTNQTSMYLCASSKGALTEAFFGQGTRLTVV.

The V and J genes are TRBV5-1 and TRBJ2-1; the match to TRBD1 covers 8 bases. CDR1 and CDR2 from the germline V gene are SGHRS and YFSETQ. This CDR3 region has 16 residues. V shed 4 bases, J shed 5 bases, and the junction held 11 bases outside the gene matches. The CDR3 bases are TGCGCCAGCAGCGCCTTCCCGGGACAGGAACACAATGAGCAGTTCTTC. Protein sequence: CASSAFPGQEHNEQFF. The full variable domain, with the rest looked up from reference TRBV5-1 and TRBJ2-1, is KAGVTQTPRYLIKTRGQQVTLSCSPISGHRSVSWYQQTPGQGLQFLFEYFSETQRNKGNFPGRFSGRQFSNSRSEMNVSTLELGDSALYLCASSAFPGQEHNEQFFGPGTRLTVL.

The chain has TRBV4-1 and TRBJ2-2, with 7 bases lining up with TRBD1. The CDR3 is made up of 15 amino acids. J was trimmed by 2 bases and V by 4 bases; bases with no gene match: 4. CDR1 is MGHRA, CDR2 YSYEKL, per germline. Here the CDR3 reads CASSPGQINTGELFF. The CDR3 DNA is TGCGCCAGCAGCCCGGGACAGATAAACACCGGGGAGCTGTTTTTT.

The chain recombines TRBV5-1 with TRBJ2-1, with a possible D match to TRBD2 (6 bases). The CDR3 totals 15 residues. Germline lookup yields CDR1 SGHRS and CDR2 YFSETQ. V lost 4 bases to trimming and J lost 1 base, with 12 bases between them. CDR3: CASSRDWGSYNEQFF. The CDR3 DNA sequence: TGCGCCAGCAGCCGGGACTGGGGTTCCTACAATGAGCAGTTCTTC. The variable domain in full, with the rest retrieved from reference TRBV5-1 and TRBJ2-1, is KAGVTQTPRYLIKTRGQQVTLSCSPISGHRSVSWYQQTPGQGLQFLFEYFSETQRNKGNFPGRFSGRQFSNSRSEMNVSTLELGDSALYLCASSRDWGSYNEQFFGPGTRLTVL.

V is TRBV28 and J is TRBJ1-2; D is unresolved. CDR3 size: 14 residues. Germline CDR1 MDHEN, CDR2 SYDVKM. V dropped 2 bases and J dropped 4 bases, with 11 bases sitting between them. In DNA, the CDR3 is TGTGCCAGCAGTTTAGACATACAAGTCTATGGCTACACCTTC. It is translated as CASSLDIQVYGYTF.

This chain connects TRBV6-1 to TRBJ2-3; TRBD2 agrees at 8 bases. This CDR3 has 15 residues. Germline CDR1 reads MNHNS; CDR2 reads SASEGT. Losses at the gene ends were 6 bases for V and 1 base for J; bases not matched to a gene: 6. DNA for the CDR3: TGTGCCAGCAGGGTGTCGGGGGGGCGCACAGATACGCAGTATTTT. It translates to CASRVSGGRTDTQYF.

The chain is built from TRBV18 and TRBJ1-5, with unresolved D. There are 14 residues in the CDR3. CDR1 and CDR2 (germline): KGHSH, LQKENI. V was pared by 4 bases and J by 2 bases, with 9 bases between. The CDR3 bases are TGTGCCAGCTCACTCGACGAGGGCAATCAGCCCCAGCATTTT. As protein: CASSLDEGNQPQHF.

The chain joins TRBV7-6 to TRBJ1-2; D is perhaps TRBD1 (5 bases). CDR1 is SGHVS and CDR2 is FNYEAQ in the germline V gene. The CDR3 is 13 amino acids. V was shortened by 6 bases and J by 8 bases, with 16 bases between the two germline ends. The CDR3 sequence: CASSLGPSGGYTF. Written as DNA, the CDR3 is TGTGCCAGCAGTTTGGGGCCCTCAGGGGGCTACACCTTC.

J is TRBJ1-4 and V is TRBV9; 9 bases line up with TRBD1. The CDR3 runs 15 residues. CDR1 and CDR2 from the germline V gene are SGDLS and YYNGEE. V was pared by 3 bases and J by 7 bases, with 7 bases of the junction left unmatched. CDR3 loop: CASSATGGGREKLFF. The CDR3 coding sequence is TGTGCCAGCAGCGCGACAGGGGGTGGGCGTGAAAAACTGTTTTTT.

This clone was seen just once. The chain joins TRBV2 to TRBJ1-4, with TRBD1 identical over 7 bases. The CDR3 is 13 amino acids. Germline CDR1 and CDR2: SNHLY and FYNNEI. V gave up 6 bases and J gave up 5 bases; unmatched junction bases: 3. The CDR3 sequence: CASRGQFNEKLFF. CDR3 nucleotides: TGTGCCAGCAGGGGACAGTTCAATGAAAAACTGTTTTTT.